This T cell receptor (beta chain) was sequenced in a study of regulatory T cells in long-lasting Graves disease. V was cut by 5 bases and J by 5 bases, with 23 bases left in between. CDR1 is SQVTM and CDR2 is ANQGSEA in the germline V gene. The CDR3 is 16 amino acids. Study results and caveats: Persistent Graves' patients possessed reduced TCR diversity relative to recently diagnosed ones.

In this sample, this clonotype turned up many times. Antigen specificity is unknown. iRepertoire HTBI primers and Arm-PCR of CDR3 regions built TCR beta libraries. Via MiXCR, TCRdb re-called the multiplex PCR reads, giving one row per CDR3 protein. The data show about 620,000 distinct CDR3 sequences, 15% to 20% seen once. Described time point: newly diagnosed GD, antithyroid drugs for less than 3 months. TCR sequences were obtained from RNA taken from PBMCs. Patients of an endocrinology department in Xi'an, China, were included. The same sample was also used in a study of T cells in Graves' hyperthyroidism and ophthalmopathy. That paper notes: The TCR CDR3 was amplified in a first-round RT-PCR using the HTBI primer set.

This TCR was recovered from a woman in her 30s with Graves disease. The specimen was peripheral blood mononuclear cells (PBMCs), collected at new diagnosis, from a patient treated with antithyroid drugs. This chain links TRBV29-1 with TRBJ2-3; D might be TRBD2 (5 bases). CDR3 protein: CSVRPRASGSGDTQYF. CDR3 nucleotide sequence: TGCAGCGTTCGGCCGCGGGCCTCCGGGTCGGGAGATACGCAGTATTTT.